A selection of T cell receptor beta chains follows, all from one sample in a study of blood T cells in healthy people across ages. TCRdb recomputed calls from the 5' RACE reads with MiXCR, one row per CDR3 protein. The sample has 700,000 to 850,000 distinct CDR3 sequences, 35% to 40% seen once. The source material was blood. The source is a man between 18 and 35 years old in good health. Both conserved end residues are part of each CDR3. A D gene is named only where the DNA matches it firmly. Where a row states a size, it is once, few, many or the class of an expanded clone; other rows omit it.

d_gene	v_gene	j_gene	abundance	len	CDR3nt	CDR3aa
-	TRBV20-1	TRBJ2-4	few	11	TGCAGTGCTAGTGCACGTAACATTCAGTACTTC	CSASARNIQYF
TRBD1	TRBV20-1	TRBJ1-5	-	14	TGCAGTGCTAGGAAGACAGGGCCCAATCAGCCCCAGCATTTT	CSARKTGPNQPQHF
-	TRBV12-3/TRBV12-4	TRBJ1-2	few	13	TGTGCCAGCAGTGTATCACAGTGGTATGGCTACACCTTC	CASSVSQWYGYTF
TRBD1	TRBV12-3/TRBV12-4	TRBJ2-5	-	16	TGTGCCAGCAGTAAATCAGGGGGAAAGCCTAGAGAGACCCAGTACTTC	CASSKSGGKPRETQYF
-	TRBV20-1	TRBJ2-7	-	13	TGCAGTGCTAGAGACCCAGGGGGGCACGAGCAGTACTTC	CSARDPGGHEQYF
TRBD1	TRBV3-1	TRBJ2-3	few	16	TGTGCCAGCAGATTAGGGACAGGGTTAGCCACAGATACGCAGTATTTT	CASRLGTGLATDTQYF
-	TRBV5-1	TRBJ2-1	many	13	TGCGCCAGCAGCAAGGACAGTTACAATGAGCAGTTCTTC	CASSKDSYNEQFF
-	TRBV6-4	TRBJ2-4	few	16	TGTGCCACCTCGCCGGCGGGCAGACTAGCCAAAAACATTCAGTACTTC	CATSPAGRLAKNIQYF
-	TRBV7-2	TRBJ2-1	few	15	TGTGCCAGCAGCTTAGCGGGGGGGCCCCACAATGAGCAGTTCTTC	CASSLAGGPHNEQFF
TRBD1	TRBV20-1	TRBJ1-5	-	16	TGCAGTGCCCTTGACAGGGCTTATACGGGCAATCAGCCCCAGCATTTT	CSALDRAYTGNQPQHF